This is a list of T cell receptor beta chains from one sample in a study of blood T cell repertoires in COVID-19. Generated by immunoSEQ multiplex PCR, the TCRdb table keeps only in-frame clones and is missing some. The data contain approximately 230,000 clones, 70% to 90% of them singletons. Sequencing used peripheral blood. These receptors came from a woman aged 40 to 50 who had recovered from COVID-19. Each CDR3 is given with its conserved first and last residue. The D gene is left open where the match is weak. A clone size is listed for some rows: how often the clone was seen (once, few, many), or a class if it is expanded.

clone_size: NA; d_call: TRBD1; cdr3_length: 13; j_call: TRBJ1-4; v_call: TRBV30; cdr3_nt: TGTGCCTGGAGTGGACAGGGGAGTGAAAAACTGTTTTTT; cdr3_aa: CAWSGQGSEKLFF
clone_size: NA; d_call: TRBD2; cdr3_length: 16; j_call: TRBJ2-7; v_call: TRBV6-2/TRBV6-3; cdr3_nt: TGTGCCAGCAGTTACTATCCCCGACTAGCGGGAGACGAGCAGTACTTC; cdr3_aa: CASSYYPRLAGDEQYF
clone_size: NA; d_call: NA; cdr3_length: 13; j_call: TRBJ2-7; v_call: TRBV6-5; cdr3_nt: TGTGCCAGCAGCGGAGGGTCCCCTAAAGAGCAGTACTTC; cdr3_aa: CASSGGSPKEQYF
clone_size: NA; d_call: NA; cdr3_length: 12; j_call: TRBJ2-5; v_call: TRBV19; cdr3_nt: TGTGCCAGCCGATCGGGGGGCGAGACCCAGTACTTC; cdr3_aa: CASRSGGETQYF
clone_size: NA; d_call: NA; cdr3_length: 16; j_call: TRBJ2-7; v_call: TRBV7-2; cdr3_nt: TGTGCCAGCAGCCTACTCACGCGGGATCCCTCCTACGAGCAGTACTTC; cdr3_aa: CASSLLTRDPSYEQYF
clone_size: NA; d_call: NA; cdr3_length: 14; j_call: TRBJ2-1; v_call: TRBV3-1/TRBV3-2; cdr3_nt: TGTGCCAGCAGCCAAGATGGCAGAGCAGGGCGTCTGTTCTTC; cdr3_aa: CASSQDGRAGRLFF
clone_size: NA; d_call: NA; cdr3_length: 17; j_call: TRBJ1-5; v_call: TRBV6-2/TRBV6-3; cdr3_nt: TGTGCCAGCAGTTACTCGACGTCCTTAGCCCCATATCAGCCCCAGCATTTT; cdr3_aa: CASSYSTSLAPYQPQHF
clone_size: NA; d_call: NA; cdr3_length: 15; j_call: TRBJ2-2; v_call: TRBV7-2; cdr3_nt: TGTGCCAGCAGCGTACAGGCAACCAACACCGGGGAGCTGTTTTTT; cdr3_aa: CASSVQATNTGELFF
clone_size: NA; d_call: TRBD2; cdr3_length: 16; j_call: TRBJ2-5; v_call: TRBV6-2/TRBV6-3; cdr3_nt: TGTGCCAGCAGTTACTCGGGACTAGCGTTGCAAGAGACCCAGTACTTC; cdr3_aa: CASSYSGLALQETQYF
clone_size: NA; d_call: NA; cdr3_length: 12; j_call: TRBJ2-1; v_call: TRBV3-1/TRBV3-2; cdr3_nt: TGTGCCAGCAGCCAAGAGAGGGACATGCAGTTCTTC; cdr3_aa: CASSQERDMQFF
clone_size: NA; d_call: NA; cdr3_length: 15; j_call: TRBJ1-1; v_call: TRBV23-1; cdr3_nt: TGCGCCAGCAGTCAGCGACCGTACGAGGGTACTGAAGCTTTCTTT; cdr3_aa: CASSQRPYEGTEAFF
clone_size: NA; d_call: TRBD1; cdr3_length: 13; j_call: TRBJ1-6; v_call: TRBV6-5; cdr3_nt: TGTGCCAGCAGTACGACAGGGAATTCACCCCTCCACTTT; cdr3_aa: CASSTTGNSPLHF
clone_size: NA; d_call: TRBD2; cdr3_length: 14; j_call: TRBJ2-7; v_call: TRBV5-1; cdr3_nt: TGCGCCAGCAGCTTGGAAGCGGGGGGGCGCGAGCAGTACTTC; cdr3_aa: CASSLEAGGREQYF
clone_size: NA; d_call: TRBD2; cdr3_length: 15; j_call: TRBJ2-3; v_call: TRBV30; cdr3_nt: TGTGCCTGGGAAGTAGCGGGGGGGCGGACAGATACGCAGTATTTT; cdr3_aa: CAWEVAGGRTDTQYF
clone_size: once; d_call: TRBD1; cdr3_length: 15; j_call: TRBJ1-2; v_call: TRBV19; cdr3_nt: TGTGCCAGTAGTCTATGGACAGGGGGCTGGGATGGCTACACCTTC; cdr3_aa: CASSLWTGGWDGYTF
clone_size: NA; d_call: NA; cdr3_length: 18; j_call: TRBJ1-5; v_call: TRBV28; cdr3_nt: TGTGCCAGCATTAATGAACGGGTCAAGGGGTATAGCAATCAGCCCCAGCATTTT; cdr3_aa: CASINERVKGYSNQPQHF
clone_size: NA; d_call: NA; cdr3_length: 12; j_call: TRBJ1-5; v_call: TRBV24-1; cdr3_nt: TGTGCCACCAGTGATCTACAGGGGCCCCAGCATTTT; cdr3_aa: CATSDLQGPQHF
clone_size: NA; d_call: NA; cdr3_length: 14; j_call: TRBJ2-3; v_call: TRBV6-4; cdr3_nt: TGTGCCAGCAGTGAAGGGGCAGACACAGATACGCAGTATTTT; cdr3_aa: CASSEGADTDTQYF
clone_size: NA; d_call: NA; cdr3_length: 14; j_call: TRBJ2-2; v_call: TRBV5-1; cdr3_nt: TGCGCCAGCAGCTTGGCTCAGGTCACCGGGGAGCTGTTTTTT; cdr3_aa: CASSLAQVTGELFF
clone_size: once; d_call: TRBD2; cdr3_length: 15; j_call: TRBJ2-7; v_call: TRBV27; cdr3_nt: TGTGCCAGCAGACGACTAGCGGGCGGAACCTACGAGCAGTACTTC; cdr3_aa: CASRRLAGGTYEQYF
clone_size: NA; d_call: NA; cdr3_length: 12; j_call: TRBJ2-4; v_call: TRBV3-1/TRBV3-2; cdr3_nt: TGTGCCAGCAGCCAAACCGGGAACATTCAGTACTTC; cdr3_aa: CASSQTGNIQYF
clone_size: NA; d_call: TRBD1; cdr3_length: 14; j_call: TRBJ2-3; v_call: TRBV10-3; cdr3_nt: TGTGCCACAGGGGGACAGGGGCTCCCAGATACGCAGTATTTT; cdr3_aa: CATGGQGLPDTQYF
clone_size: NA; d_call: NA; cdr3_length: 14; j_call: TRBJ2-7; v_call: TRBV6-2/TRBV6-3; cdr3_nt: TGTGCCAGCAGTTACGGCGCTAGCAGCGACGAGCAGTACTTC; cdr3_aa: CASSYGASSDEQYF
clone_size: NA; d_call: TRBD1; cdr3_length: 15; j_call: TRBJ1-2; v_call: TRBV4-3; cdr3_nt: TGCGCCAGCAGCCAAGTCGGCACAGGGGGTGGTGGCTACACCTTC; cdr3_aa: CASSQVGTGGGGYTF
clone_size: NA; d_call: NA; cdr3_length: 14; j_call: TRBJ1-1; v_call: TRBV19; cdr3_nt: TGTGCCAGTAGCGGGAGTGGGGCAGTGACTGAAGCTTTCTTT; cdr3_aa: CASSGSGAVTEAFF
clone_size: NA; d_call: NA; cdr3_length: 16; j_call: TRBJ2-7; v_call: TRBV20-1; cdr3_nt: TGCAGTGCTAGTCCTATCGAAGCGCTCTTCTCCTACGAGCAGTACTTC; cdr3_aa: CSASPIEALFSYEQYF
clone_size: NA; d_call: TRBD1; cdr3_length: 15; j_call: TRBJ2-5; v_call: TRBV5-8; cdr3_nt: TGTGCCAGCAGATATCAGACAGGGACCCAAGAGACCCAGTACTTC; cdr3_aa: CASRYQTGTQETQYF
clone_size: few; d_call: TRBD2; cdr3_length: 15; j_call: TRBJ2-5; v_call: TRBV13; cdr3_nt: TGTGCCAGCAGCTTACGACTAGCGGGAGGTGAGACCCAGTACTTC; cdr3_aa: CASSLRLAGGETQYF
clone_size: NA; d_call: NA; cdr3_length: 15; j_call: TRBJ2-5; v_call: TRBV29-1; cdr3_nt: TGCAGCGTTTTGAGGAGGGGGCGAAGTCAAGAGACCCAGTACTTC; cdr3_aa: CSVLRRGRSQETQYF
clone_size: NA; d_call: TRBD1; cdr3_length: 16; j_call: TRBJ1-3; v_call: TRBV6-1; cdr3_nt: TGTGCCAGCAGTGAAGGACAGGGGGCGTCGGGAAACACCATATATTTT; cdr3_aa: CASSEGQGASGNTIYF
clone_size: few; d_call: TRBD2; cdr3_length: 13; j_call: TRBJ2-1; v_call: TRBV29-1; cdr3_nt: TGCAGCTCCCGGACTAGCGCGCTCAATGAGCAGTTCTTC; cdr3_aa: CSSRTSALNEQFF
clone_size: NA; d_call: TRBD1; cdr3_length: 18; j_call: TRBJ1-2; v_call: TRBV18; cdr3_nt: TGTGCCAGCTCACCCTCCGGGACAGGGGGCCGCGTAGGATATGGCTACACCTTC; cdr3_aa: CASSPSGTGGRVGYGYTF
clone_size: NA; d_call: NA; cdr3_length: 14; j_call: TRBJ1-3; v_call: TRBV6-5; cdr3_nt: TGTGCCAGCAGCCGGGACTTCTCTGGAAACACCATATATTTT; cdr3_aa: CASSRDFSGNTIYF